This TCR beta chain was retrieved from a study of T cells in Graves' hyperthyroidism and ophthalmopathy. The CDR3 spans 14 residues. The germline V gene encodes CDR1 DFQATT and CDR2 SNEGSKA (reference sequence). V lost 4 bases to trimming and J lost 6 bases; unmatched junction nucleotides: 9. Investigators excluded patients with uncontrolled infection, other autoimmune disease, pregnancy or lactation. PBMCs came from more than 8.5 ml fresh peripheral blood. Authors of the study amplified TCR beta CDR3 regions from RNA transcripts. Carried out on the TCR CDR3, a first-round RT-PCR used the HTBI primer set. MiXCR, applied by TCRdb to the multiplex PCR reads, yields one record per CDR3 protein. The table lists a few hundred thousand distinct CDR3 sequences, 15% to 20% of them singletons. This clonotype showed up just a few times.

The receptor comes from a woman aged 40 to 50 with Graves' ophthalmopathy. Sample: blood. V and J are TRBV20-1 and TRBJ2-7, with 10 bases matching TRBD2. CDR3 sequence reads: CSATHPSGSLEQYF. As DNA, the CDR3 is TGCAGTGCTACCCATCCTAGCGGGAGCCTCGAGCAGTACTTC.